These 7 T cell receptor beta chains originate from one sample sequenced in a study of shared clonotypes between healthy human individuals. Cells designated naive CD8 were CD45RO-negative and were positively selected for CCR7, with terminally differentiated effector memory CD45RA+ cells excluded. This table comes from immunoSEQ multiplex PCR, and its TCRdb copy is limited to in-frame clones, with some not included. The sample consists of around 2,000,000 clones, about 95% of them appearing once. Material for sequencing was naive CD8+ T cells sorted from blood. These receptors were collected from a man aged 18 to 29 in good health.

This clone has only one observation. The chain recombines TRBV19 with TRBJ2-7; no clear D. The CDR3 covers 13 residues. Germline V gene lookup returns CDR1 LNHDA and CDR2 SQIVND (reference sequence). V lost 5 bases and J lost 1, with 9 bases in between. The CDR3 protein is CASSFKNSYEQYF. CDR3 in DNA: TGTGCCAGTAGTTTTAAGAATTCCTACGAGCAGTACTTC. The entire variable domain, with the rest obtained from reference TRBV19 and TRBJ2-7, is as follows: DGGITQSPKYLFRKEGQNVTLSCEQNLNHDAMYWYRQDPGQGLRLIYYSQIVNDFQKGDIAEGYSVSREKKESFPLTVTSAQKNPTAFYLCASSFKNSYEQYFGPGTRLTVT.

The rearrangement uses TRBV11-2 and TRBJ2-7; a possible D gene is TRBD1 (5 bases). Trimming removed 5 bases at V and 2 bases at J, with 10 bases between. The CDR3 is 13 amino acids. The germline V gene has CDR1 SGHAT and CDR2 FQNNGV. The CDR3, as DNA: TGTGCCAGCAGCCAGGGTACCACCTACGAGCAGTACTTC. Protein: CASSQGTTYEQYF. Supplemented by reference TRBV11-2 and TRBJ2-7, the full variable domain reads EAGVAQSPRYKIIEKRQSVAFWCNPISGHATLYWYQQILGQGPKLLIQFQNNGVVDDSQLPKDRFSAERLKGVDSTLKIQPAKLEDSAVYLCASSQGTTYEQYFGPGTRLTVT.

The CDR3 DNA follows: TGTGCCAGTAGTGGTGGACAGGGCTACGAGCAGTACTTC. As protein: CASSGGQGYEQYF. The chain employs TRBV19 and TRBJ2-7; TRBD1 matches 8 bases. The V gene end was trimmed by 5 bases and the J gene end by 3 bases; junction bases not matched to a gene: 3. Per the germline V gene, CDR1 is LNHDA and CDR2 is SQIVND (reference sequence). This CDR3 spans 13 amino acids.

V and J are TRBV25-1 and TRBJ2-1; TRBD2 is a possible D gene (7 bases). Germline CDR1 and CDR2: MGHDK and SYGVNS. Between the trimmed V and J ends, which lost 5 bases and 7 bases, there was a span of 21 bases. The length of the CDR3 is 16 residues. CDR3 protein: CASSPFGGRERNEQFF. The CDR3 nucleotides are TGTGCCAGCAGTCCCTTCGGGGGGCGGGAGAGAAATGAGCAGTTCTTC. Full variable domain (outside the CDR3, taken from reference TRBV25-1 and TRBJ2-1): EADIYQTPRYLVIGTGKKITLECSQTMGHDKMYWYQQDPGMELHLIHYSYGVNSTEKGDLSSESTVSRIRTEHFPLTLESARPSHTSQYLCASSPFGGRERNEQFFGPGTRLTVL.

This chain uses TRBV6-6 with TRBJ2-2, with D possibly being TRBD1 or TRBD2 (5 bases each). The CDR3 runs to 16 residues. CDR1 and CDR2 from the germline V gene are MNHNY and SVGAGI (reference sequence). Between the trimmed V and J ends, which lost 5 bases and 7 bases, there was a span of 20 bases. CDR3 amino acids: CASSPGPRSFGGELFF. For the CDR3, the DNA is TGTGCCAGCAGTCCGGGACCCCGGTCGTTCGGCGGGGAGCTGTTTTTT.

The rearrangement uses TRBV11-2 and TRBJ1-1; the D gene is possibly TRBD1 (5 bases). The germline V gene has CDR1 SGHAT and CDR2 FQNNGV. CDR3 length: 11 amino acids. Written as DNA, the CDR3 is TGTGCGTGGGGGGGATTCTCTGAAGCTTTCTTT. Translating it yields CAWGGFSEAFF.

CDR3 DNA: TGTGCCAGCAGCCCAGAATTGGGCACAGATACGCAGTATTTT. Amino acid sequence: CASSPELGTDTQYF. The chain carries TRBV7-2 and TRBJ2-3; D not resolved. Trimming shortened V by 5 bases and J by 1 base, and 10 bases separated the two germline ends. The CDR3 totals 14 residues. The germline CDR1 and CDR2 sequences are SGHTA and FQGNSA. The full variable domain, with the rest looked up from reference TRBV7-2 and TRBJ2-3, is GAGVSQSPSNKVTEKGKDVELRCDPISGHTALYWYRQSLGQGLEFLIYFQGNSAPDKSGLPSDRFSAERTGGSVSTLTIQRTQQEDSAVYLCASSPELGTDTQYFGPGTRLTVL.